The sequence of this T cell receptor beta chain was determined in a study of cytomegalovirus exposure and HLA in healthy donors. Germline CDR1 and CDR2: MDHEN and SYDVKM. The CDR3 loop spans 15 amino acids. The junction had 8 bases not matched to a gene; V was cut back by 5 bases and J by 5 bases. Study-wide points: When analyzed later, a missense DCLRE1C variant was found to be linked to TCR beta V- and J-gene trimming. 87-base-pair reads could not separate some V segments, including TRBV6-2 and TRBV6-3. Researchers catalogued 164 TCR beta chains as cytomegalovirus-associated.

The study sampled nominally healthy donors, though unrecorded immune exposures were likely. This clone was counted between two and nine times. What it binds is unknown. Other DNA sequences in this specimen translate into the identical CDR3. The PCR employed 60 Vbeta primers together with 13 Jbeta primers. Profiling relied on immunoSEQ multiplex PCR, and the TCRdb table lists in-frame clones only, not all of them. This repertoire shows 150,000 to 200,000 clones, around 62% found once; its top ten account for about 2.9%. The chain couples TRBV28 to TRBJ2-1, with 8 bases fitting TRBD1. The source material was PBMCs. This sequence was found in a man between 35 and 55 years old in good health and CMV-seronegative. The CDR3 sequence is CASSTVGQANNEQFF. CDR3 nucleotide sequence: TGTGCCAGCAGTACCGTGGGACAGGCGAACAATGAGCAGTTCTTC.